This T cell receptor (beta chain) was identified during a study of response to subunit inactivated influenza vaccine. TCRdb itself ran the RT-PCR reads through MiXCR, one entry per CDR3 protein. The repertoire holds around 750,000 distinct CDR3 sequences, less than 25% seen once, with 10% in the top ten. In this sample, this clonotype turned up a few times. Its antigen remains unknown. Study-level findings and limits: Researchers suggested that each seasonal influenza vaccination recruits few new T cells.

Source: PBMCs from blood, taken around 5 days after vaccination. The source of this sequence is a man aged 50-60 years who received an inactivated influenza vaccine.

DNA for the CDR3: TGTGCCAGCAGCGTAGGGACTAGCGTTAACACCGGGGAGCTGTTTTTT. The encoded protein is CASSVGTSVNTGELFF. The genes are TRBV9 and TRBJ2-2; 9 bases line up with TRBD2. V trimming: 0 bases; J trimming: 2 bases; junction bases outside the gene matches: 2. This CDR3 is built from 16 residues. CDR1 and CDR2 (germline): SGDLS, YYNGEE.